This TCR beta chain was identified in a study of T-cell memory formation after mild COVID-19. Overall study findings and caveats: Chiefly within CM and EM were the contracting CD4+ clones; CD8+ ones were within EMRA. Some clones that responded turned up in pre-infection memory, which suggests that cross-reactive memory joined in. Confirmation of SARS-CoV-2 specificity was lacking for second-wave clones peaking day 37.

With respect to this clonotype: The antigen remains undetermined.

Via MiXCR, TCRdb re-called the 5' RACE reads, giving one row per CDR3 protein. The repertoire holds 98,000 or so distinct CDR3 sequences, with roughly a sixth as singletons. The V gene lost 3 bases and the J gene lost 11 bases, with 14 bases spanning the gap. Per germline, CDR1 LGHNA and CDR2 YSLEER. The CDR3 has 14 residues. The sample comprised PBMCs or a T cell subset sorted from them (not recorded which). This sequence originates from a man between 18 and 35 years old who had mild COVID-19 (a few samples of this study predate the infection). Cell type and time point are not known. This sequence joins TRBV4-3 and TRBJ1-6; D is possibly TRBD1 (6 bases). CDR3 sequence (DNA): TGCGCCAGCAGCCAGGAACAGGGACGGGCACCCCTCCACTTT. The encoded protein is CASSQEQGRAPLHF.